These 10 T cell receptor beta chains originate from one sample sequenced in a study of blood T cell repertoires in COVID-19 (dated by TCRdb to about 2020). The library was obtained by the immunoSEQ multiplex PCR assay. TCRdb limited this immuneACCESS table to in-frame rearrangements with V and J called. A share of clones is missing; checked studies link under half to unresolved V genes, and the rest is unexplained. The table for this sample lists approximately 150,000 clones; approximately 84% of them were counted only once. 4.8% of the sample lies in the top ten. The specimen sequenced was peripheral blood. The receptor set was obtained from a human donor in a cohort sampled during active COVID-19.

CDR3 bases: TGTGCCAGCAGTGAAGGGGACAGCTCCTACGAGCAGTACTTC. Residues: CASSEGDSSYEQYF. The rearrangement joins TRBV6-1 to TRBJ2-7; 7 positions match TRBD1. The trim removed 1 base at V and 0 bases at J, leaving 0 bases unmatched. Germline V gene sequence: CDR1 MNHNS, CDR2 SASEGT. The CDR3 is 14 residues long.

J is TRBJ2-3 and V is TRBV27; 13 bases are a match to TRBD2. The ends lost 4 bases at V and 5 bases at J; junction bases unmatched: 12. The germline V gene has CDR1 MNHEY and CDR2 SMNVEV (reference sequence). The CDR3 has 18 amino acids. The CDR3 protein is CASSSRLAGGRPIDTQYF. The CDR3 DNA follows: TGTGCCAGCAGTTCCAGACTAGCGGGGGGCCGACCTATAGATACGCAGTATTTT.

The J gene is TRBJ1-2, the V gene TRBV13; 8 bases fit TRBD1. Germline V lookup: CDR1 PRHDT, CDR2 FYEKMQ (reference sequence). Trimming removed 5 bases from V and 7 bases from J; junction bases left unmatched: 12. The CDR3 spans 15 residues. The CDR3 here is CASSQRTGTFFGYTF. CDR3 nucleotides: TGTGCCAGCAGCCAACGGACAGGGACCTTCTTTGGCTACACCTTC. The full variable domain, rest sourced from reference TRBV13 and TRBJ1-2, is AAGVIQSPRHLIKEKRETATLKCYPIPRHDTVYWYQQGPGQDPQFLISFYEKMQSDKGSIPDRFSAQQFSDYHSELNMSSLELGDSALYFCASSQRTGTFFGYTFGSGTRLTVV.

The rearrangement uses TRBV5-1 and TRBJ1-1; TRBD1 agrees at 10 bases. CDR3 length: 15 residues. In germline, CDR1 is SGHRS, CDR2 YFSETQ. The V and J ends lost 3 bases and 2 bases, in that order; junction bases with no gene match: 4. The CDR3 loop reads CASSWGTGANTEAFF. CDR3 nucleotides: TGCGCCAGCAGCTGGGGGACAGGGGCCAACACTGAAGCTTTCTTT.

This chain connects TRBV5-5 to TRBJ2-7; 9 nucleotides line up with TRBD2. CDR1 and CDR2 (germline): SGHKS, YYEKEE (reference sequence). Trimming took 1 base from V and 4 from J; bases not matched to a gene: 9. This CDR3 comprises 16 residues. The CDR3 DNA is TGTGCCAGCAGCTTGTATATCGGTAGCGGGGGATACGAGCAGTACTTC. This sequence encodes CASSLYIGSGGYEQYF.

V gene TRBV30 combines with J gene TRBJ2-1; the D gene is possibly TRBD1 (5 bases). CDR1 GTSNPN and CDR2 SVGIG come from the germline V gene (reference sequence). The CDR3 runs to 13 residues. V lost 1 base to trimming and J lost 4 bases, with 8 bases between them. CDR3 nucleotides: TGTGCCTGGAGTGACCAGGGTTACAATGAGCAGTTCTTC. Its translation: CAWSDQGYNEQFF. Combining the CDR3 with reference TRBV30 and TRBJ2-1 gives the whole variable domain SQTIHQWPATLVQPVGSPLSLECTVEGTSNPNLYWYRQAAGRGLQLLFYSVGIGQISSEVPQNLSASRPQDRQFILSSKKLLLSDSGFYLCAWSDQGYNEQFFGPGTRLTVL.

The chain joins TRBV11-2 to TRBJ2-1; TRBD2 matches 8 bases. The CDR3 is made up of 16 amino acids. Germline CDR1 and CDR2: SGHAT and FQNNGV. V shed 1 base and J 12 bases; nucleotides not matched to a gene: 14. CDR3 residues: CASSLGSGSLPGGQFF. CDR3 coding DNA: TGTGCCAGCAGCTTAGGAAGCGGGAGCTTACCTGGGGGGCAGTTCTTC.

The V call is TRBV20-1, the J call TRBJ1-1; D uncertain. Germline values: CDR1 DFQATT, CDR2 SNEGSKA (reference sequence). CDR3 length equals 11 residues. The CDR3 DNA reads TGCAGCATTGCCGGGGACACTGAAGCTTTCTTT. This sequence encodes CSIAGDTEAFF.

The rearrangement joins TRBV5-1 to TRBJ2-3, with 7 bases lining up with TRBD1. After removal of 4 bases from V and 4 bases from J, the junction contained 12 bases not matched to a gene. Germline V gene lookup returns CDR1 SGHRS and CDR2 YFSETQ. This CDR3 region has 16 residues. The CDR3 reads CASSPGENRGSDTQYF. In DNA form, the CDR3 reads TGCGCCAGCAGCCCCGGAGAAAACAGGGGATCAGATACGCAGTATTTT.

This sequence joins TRBV4-1 and TRBJ2-1; 7 positions agree with TRBD2. CDR1 is MGHRA, CDR2 YSYEKL, per germline. There are 16 residues in the CDR3. Trimming cost V 8 bases and J 7 bases; bases outside gene matches: 17. Here the CDR3 reads CASSPTSGRPRNEQFF. The DNA for the CDR3 is TGCGCCAGCTCCCCTACCTCCGGGAGGCCCAGGAATGAGCAGTTCTTC.